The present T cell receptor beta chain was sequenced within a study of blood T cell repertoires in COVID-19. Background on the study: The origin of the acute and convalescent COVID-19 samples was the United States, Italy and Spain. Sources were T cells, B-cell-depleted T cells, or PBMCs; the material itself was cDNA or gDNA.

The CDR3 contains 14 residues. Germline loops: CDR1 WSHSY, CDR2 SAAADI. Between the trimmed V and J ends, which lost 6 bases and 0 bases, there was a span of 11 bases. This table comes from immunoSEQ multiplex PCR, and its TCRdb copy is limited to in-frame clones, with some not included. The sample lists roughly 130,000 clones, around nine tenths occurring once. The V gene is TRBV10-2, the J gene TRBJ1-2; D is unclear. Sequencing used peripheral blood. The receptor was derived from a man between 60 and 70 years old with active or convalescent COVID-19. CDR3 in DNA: TGCGCCAGCAGGGAGGGTCCAGCTAACTATGGCTACACCTTC. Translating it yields CASREGPANYGYTF.